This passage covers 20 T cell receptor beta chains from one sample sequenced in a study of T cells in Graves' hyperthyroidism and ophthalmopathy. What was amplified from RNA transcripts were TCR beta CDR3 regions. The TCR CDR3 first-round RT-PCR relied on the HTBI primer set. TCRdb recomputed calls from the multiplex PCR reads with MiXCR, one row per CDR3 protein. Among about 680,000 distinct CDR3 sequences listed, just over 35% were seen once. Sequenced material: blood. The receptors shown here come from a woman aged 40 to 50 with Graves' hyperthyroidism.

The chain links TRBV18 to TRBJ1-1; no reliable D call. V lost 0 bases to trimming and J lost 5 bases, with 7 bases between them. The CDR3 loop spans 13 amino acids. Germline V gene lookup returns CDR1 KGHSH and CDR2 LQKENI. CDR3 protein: CASSPPELTEAFF. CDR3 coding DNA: TGTGCCAGCTCACCACCGGAGTTAACTGAAGCTTTCTTT.

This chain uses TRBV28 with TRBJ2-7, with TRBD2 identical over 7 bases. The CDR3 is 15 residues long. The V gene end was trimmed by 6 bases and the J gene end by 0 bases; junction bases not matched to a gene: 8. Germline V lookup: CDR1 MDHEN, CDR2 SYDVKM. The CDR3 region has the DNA TGTGCCAGCAGCCTCATAGCGGGCAGCTCCTACGAGCAGTACTTC. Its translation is CASSLIAGSSYEQYF.

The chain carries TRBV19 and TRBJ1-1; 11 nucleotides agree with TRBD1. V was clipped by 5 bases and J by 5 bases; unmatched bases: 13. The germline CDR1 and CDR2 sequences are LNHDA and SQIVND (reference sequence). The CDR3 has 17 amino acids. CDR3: CASSEETGTGGRTEAFF. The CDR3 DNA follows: TGTGCCAGTAGTGAAGAAACCGGGACAGGGGGGAGGACTGAAGCTTTCTTT.

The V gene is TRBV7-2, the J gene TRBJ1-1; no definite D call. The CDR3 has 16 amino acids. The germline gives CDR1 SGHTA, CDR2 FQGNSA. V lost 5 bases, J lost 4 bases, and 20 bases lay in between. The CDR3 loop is CASSQGLLGWSTEAFF. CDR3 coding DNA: TGTGCCAGCAGCCAAGGGCTTCTGGGGTGGAGCACTGAAGCTTTCTTT.

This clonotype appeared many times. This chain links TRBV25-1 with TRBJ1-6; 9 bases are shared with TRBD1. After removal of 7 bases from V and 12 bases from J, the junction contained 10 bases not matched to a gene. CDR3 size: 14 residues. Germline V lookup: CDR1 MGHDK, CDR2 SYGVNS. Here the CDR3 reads CASNPTGGSEPLHF. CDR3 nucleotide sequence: TGTGCCAGCAACCCGACAGGGGGGTCGGAACCCCTCCACTTT.

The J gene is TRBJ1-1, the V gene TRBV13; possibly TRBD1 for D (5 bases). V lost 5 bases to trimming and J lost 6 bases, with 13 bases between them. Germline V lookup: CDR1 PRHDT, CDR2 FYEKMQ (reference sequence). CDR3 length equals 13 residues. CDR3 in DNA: TGTGCCAGCAGCGTAGCGCGGGGGTCTGAAGCTTTCTTT. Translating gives CASSVARGSEAFF. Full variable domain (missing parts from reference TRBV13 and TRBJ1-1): AAGVIQSPRHLIKEKRETATLKCYPIPRHDTVYWYQQGPGQDPQFLISFYEKMQSDKGSIPDRFSAQQFSDYHSELNMSSLELGDSALYFCASSVARGSEAFFGQGTRLTVV.

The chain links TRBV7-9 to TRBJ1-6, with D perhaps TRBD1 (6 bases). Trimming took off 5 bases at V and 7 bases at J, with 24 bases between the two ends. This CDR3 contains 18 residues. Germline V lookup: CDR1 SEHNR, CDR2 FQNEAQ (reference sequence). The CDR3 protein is CASSQSNRVVGRNSPLHF. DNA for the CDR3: TGTGCCAGCAGCCAATCCAACAGGGTGGTCGGGCGAAATTCACCCCTCCACTTT.

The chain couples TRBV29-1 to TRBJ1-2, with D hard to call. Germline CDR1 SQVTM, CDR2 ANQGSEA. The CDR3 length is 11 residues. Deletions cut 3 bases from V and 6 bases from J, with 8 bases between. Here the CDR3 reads CSVEAGNGYTF. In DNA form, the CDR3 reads TGCAGCGTTGAGGCGGGGAATGGCTACACCTTC.

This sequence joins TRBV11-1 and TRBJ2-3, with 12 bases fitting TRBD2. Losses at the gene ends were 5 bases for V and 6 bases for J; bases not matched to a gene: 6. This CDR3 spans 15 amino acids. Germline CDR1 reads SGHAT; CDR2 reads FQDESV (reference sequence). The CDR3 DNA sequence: TGTGCCAGCAGCCATACGACTAGCGGGAGTGATACGCAGTATTTT. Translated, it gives CASSHTTSGSDTQYF.

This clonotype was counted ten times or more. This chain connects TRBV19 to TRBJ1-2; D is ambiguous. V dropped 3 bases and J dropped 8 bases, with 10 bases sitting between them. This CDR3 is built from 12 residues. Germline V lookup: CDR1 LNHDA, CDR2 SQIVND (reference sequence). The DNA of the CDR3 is TGTGCCAGTAGTATTGGGGTCGGAGGCTACACCTTC. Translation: CASSIGVGGYTF.

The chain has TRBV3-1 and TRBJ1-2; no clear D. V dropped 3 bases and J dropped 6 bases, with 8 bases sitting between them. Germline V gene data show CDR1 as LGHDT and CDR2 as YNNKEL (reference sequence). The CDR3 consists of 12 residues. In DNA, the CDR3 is TGTGCCAGCAGCCAGTCACTCAATGGCTACACCTTC. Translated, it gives CASSQSLNGYTF.

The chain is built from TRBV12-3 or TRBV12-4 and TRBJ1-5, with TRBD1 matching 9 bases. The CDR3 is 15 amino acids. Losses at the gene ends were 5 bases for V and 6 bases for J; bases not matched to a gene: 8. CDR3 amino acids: CASSQTGGAIQPQHF. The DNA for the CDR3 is TGTGCCAGCAGTCAAACAGGGGGCGCGATTCAGCCCCAGCATTTT.

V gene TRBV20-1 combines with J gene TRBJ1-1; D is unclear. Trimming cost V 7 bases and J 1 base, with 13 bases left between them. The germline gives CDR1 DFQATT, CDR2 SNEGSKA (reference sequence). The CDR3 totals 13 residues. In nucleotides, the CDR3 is TGCAGTGGCTCGGGGAGGCCGAACACTGAAGCTTTCTTT. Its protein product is CSGSGRPNTEAFF.

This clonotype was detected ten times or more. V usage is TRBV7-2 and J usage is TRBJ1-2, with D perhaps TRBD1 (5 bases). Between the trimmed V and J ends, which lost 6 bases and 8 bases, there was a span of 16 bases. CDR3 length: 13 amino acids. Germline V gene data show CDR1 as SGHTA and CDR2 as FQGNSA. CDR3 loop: CASRTGDSGGYTF. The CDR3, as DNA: TGTGCCAGCAGAACCGGGGACTCGGGGGGCTACACCTTC.

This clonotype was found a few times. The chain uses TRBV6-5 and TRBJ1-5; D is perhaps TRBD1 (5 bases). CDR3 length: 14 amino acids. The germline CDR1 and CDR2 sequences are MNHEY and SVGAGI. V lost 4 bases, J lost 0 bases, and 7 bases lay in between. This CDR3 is CASSFQGSNQPQHF. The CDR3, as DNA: TGTGCCAGCAGTTTTCAGGGTAGCAATCAGCCCCAGCATTTT.

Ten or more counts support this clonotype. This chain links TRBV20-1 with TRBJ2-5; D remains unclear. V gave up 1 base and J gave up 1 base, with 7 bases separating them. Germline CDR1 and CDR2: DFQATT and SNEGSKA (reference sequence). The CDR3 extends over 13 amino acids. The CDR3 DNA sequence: TGCAGTGCTAGAGGTCAGGTCCAAGAGACCCAGTACTTC. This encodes CSARGQVQETQYF.

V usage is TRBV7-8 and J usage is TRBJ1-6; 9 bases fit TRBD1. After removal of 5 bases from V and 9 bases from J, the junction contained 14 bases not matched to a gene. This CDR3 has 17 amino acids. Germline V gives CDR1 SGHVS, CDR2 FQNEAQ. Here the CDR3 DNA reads TGTGCCAGCAGCCCGCTACAGGGGGCTCGTCTCGGTTCACCCCTCCACTTT. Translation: CASSPLQGARLGSPLHF.

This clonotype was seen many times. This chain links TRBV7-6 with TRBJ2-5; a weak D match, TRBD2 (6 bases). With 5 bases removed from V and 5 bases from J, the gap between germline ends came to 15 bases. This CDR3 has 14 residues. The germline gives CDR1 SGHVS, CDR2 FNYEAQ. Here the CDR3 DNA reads TGTGCCAGCAGCGCGACTTTAAGCGGGGAGACCCAGTACTTC. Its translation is CASSATLSGETQYF.

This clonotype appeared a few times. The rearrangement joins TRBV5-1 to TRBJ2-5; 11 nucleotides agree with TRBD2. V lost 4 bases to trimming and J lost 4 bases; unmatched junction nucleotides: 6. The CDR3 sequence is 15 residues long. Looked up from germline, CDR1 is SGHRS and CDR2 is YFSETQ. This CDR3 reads CASSNSGGARETQYF. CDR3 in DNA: TGCGCCAGCAGCAATAGCGGGGGGGCAAGAGAGACCCAGTACTTC.

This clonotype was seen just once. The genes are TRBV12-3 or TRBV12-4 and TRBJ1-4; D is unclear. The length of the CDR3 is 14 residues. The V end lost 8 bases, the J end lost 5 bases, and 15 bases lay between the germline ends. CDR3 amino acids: CASSPRTENEKLFF. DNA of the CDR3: TGTGCCAGCTCACCCCGCACAGAGAATGAAAAACTGTTTTTT.